The 25 T cell receptor beta chains in this list originate from one sample, sequenced in a study of T-cell reconstitution after alpha-beta-depleted transplantation in children. Preparing the TCRbeta library involved the use of unique molecular identifiers. One entry per CDR3 protein results from TCRdb running MiXCR on the PCR reads. The sample lists around 190,000 distinct CDR3 sequences; approximately 6.9% were seen once. Source: PBMCs, taken before TCRalphabeta/CD19-depleted stem cell transplant. Every receptor here comes from a boy aged 2 to 9 with acute lymphoblastic leukemia, due to receive a stem cell transplant.

This clonotype was seen repeatedly, ten times or more. The chain recombines TRBV20-1 with TRBJ2-7, with D uncertain. Trimming pared 1 base from V and 3 bases from J, leaving 10 bases between. Germline CDR1 and CDR2: DFQATT and SNEGSKA (reference sequence). The CDR3 totals 13 residues. The CDR3: CSARGSGIYEQYF. DNA of the CDR3: TGCAGTGCTAGAGGGTCAGGAATCTACGAGCAGTACTTC.

This clonotype was seen a few times. V gene TRBV7-2 combines with J gene TRBJ2-3, with 9 bases identical to TRBD2. The V gene's germline CDR1 is SGHTA and CDR2 FQGNSA. CDR3 size: 15 residues. The V and J ends lost 7 bases and 1 base, in that order; junction bases with no gene match: 6. The CDR3 is CASKLAGTGTDTQYF. CDR3 DNA sequence: TGTGCCAGCAAGCTAGCGGGGACAGGCACAGATACGCAGTATTTT.

V is TRBV9 and J is TRBJ2-7; TRBD1 aligns across 12 bases. The CDR3 covers 15 residues. From germline, CDR1 is SGDLS and CDR2 YYNGEE. V trimming: 2 bases; J trimming: 5 bases; junction bases outside the gene matches: 5. This CDR3 reads CASSVGTGGSDEQYF. CDR3 coding DNA: TGTGCCAGCAGCGTCGGGACAGGGGGCAGCGACGAGCAGTACTTC.

At least ten counts were recorded for this clonotype. V gene TRBV6-4 combines with J gene TRBJ2-2; a possible D gene is TRBD1 (5 bases). The germline V gene has CDR1 MRHNA and CDR2 SNTAGT. V was cut by 2 bases and J by 2 bases, with 6 bases left in between. This CDR3 region has 14 residues. This CDR3 is CASSDGQNTGELFF. The CDR3 nucleotides read TGTGCCAGCAGTGACGGACAAAACACCGGGGAGCTGTTTTTT.

This clonotype showed up many times. This chain joins TRBV18 and TRBJ2-5; either TRBD1 or TRBD2 may supply D (5 bases each). The germline V gene has CDR1 KGHSH and CDR2 LQKENI. There are 16 residues in the CDR3. V was cut by 3 bases and J by 1 base, with 15 bases left in between. This chain's CDR3 is CASSPRRDLSQETQYF. CDR3 nucleotides: TGTGCCAGCTCACCCCGACGGGACCTCTCCCAAGAGACCCAGTACTTC.

This clonotype has at least ten counts. V usage is TRBV28 and J usage is TRBJ2-7; 10 bases match TRBD1. The CDR3 is 15 residues long. Trimming cost V 6 bases and J 3 bases; bases outside gene matches: 8. CDR1 is MDHEN, CDR2 SYDVKM, per germline. CDR3 nucleotide sequence: TGTGCCAGCAGGCCGGAGGGACAGGGGTTCTACGAGCAGTACTTC. Its protein is CASRPEGQGFYEQYF.

This chain links TRBV5-1 with TRBJ2-5; 11 positions match TRBD2. Per germline, CDR1 SGHRS and CDR2 YFSETQ. The CDR3 is 16 residues long. J was trimmed by 2 bases and V by 1 base; bases with no gene match: 4. CDR3 in DNA: TGCGCCAGCAGCTTGCCGGGACTAGCGGTGCAAGAGACCCAGTACTTC. Its protein is CASSLPGLAVQETQYF.

This clonotype came up many times. The V gene is TRBV29-1, the J gene TRBJ2-4; no firm D call. The CDR3 runs to 13 residues. CDR1 is SQVTM and CDR2 is ANQGSEA in the germline V gene. Between the trimmed V and J ends, which lost 4 bases and 3 bases, there was a span of 10 bases. DNA for the CDR3: TGCAGCGTTGCTCGCGCAGTCAAAAACATTCAGTACTTC. Its protein is CSVARAVKNIQYF.

About this clonotype: A clone one base away is much larger, so this may be a read error. V usage is TRBV27 and J usage is TRBJ2-1; 12 bases fit TRBD2. The V gene's germline CDR1 is MNHEY and CDR2 SMNVEV (reference sequence). The CDR3 has 14 amino acids. The CDR3 here is CPSRLAGDNNEQFF. The CDR3, as DNA: TGTCCCAGCAGACTAGCGGGAGATAACAATGAGCAGTTCTTC.

This clonotype was observed a few times. J is TRBJ1-2 and V is TRBV2, with 7 bases lining up with TRBD1. The ends lost 7 bases at V and 5 bases at J; junction bases unmatched: 7. Germline V lookup: CDR1 SNHLY, CDR2 FYNNEI. The CDR3 covers 13 residues. The CDR3 bases are TGTGCCAGCATGAGGGGGCGAGGGTATGGCTACACCTTC. It yields the protein CASMRGRGYGYTF.

This clonotype was observed many times. The chain employs TRBV12-3 or TRBV12-4 and TRBJ1-2; 8 nucleotides agree with TRBD1. This CDR3 contains 13 residues. The junction had 11 bases not matched to a gene; V was cut back by 10 bases and J by 7 bases. The CDR3 reads CATGPTGGPGYTF. For the CDR3, the DNA is TGTGCCACCGGACCCACAGGGGGACCTGGCTACACCTTC.

This clonotype appeared many times. The chain employs TRBV5-1 and TRBJ1-1; no firm D call. CDR1 and CDR2 (germline): SGHRS, YFSETQ. CDR3 length: 14 amino acids. Between the trimmed V and J ends, which lost 0 bases and 4 bases, there was a span of 10 bases. The CDR3, as DNA: TGCGCCAGCAGCTTGGGCGGTGTGGGCACTGAAGCTTTCTTT. It is translated as CASSLGGVGTEAFF.

This clonotype was seen at least ten times. The chain carries TRBV24-1 and TRBJ2-7; 8 positions match TRBD2. Germline-derived CDR1 and CDR2 are KGHDR and SFDVKD. V was pared by 2 bases and J by 6 bases, with 11 bases of the junction left unmatched. The CDR3 loop spans 16 amino acids. CDR3 sequence reads: CATSDSEKREIGEQYF. The CDR3 DNA reads TGTGCCACCAGTGATTCTGAGAAGCGGGAGATCGGCGAGCAGTACTTC.

This clonotype was seen many times. V and J are TRBV4-3 and TRBJ2-7; D remains ambiguous. CDR1 and CDR2 from the germline V gene are LGHNA and YSLEER. V dropped 0 bases and J dropped 2 bases, with 11 bases sitting between them. The CDR3 runs to 15 residues. Here the CDR3 reads CASSQEVVGAYEQYF. CDR3 DNA: TGCGCCAGCAGCCAAGAAGTCGTAGGCGCCTACGAGCAGTACTTC.

In this sample, this clonotype turned up a few times. This chain uses TRBV7-2 with TRBJ2-3; D is unresolved. V lost 1 base to trimming and J lost 5 bases, with 10 bases between them. There are 14 residues in the CDR3. The germline gives CDR1 SGHTA, CDR2 FQGNSA. The CDR3 is CASSLGVVGDTQYF. In DNA, the CDR3 is TGTGCCAGCAGCTTAGGAGTGGTTGGAGATACGCAGTATTTT.

This clonotype was seen repeatedly, ten times or more. V and J are TRBV20-1 and TRBJ2-2; D not certain. This CDR3 region has 14 residues. Germline values: CDR1 DFQATT, CDR2 SNEGSKA (reference sequence). The germline V and J ends were trimmed by 0 bases and 1 base, with 6 bases remaining between them. CDR3 in amino acids: CSARDPKNTGELFF. The DNA of the CDR3 is TGCAGTGCTAGAGATCCTAAGAACACCGGGGAGCTGTTTTTT.

The table lists this clonotype with a few counts. The chain joins TRBV9 to TRBJ1-1, with D perhaps TRBD1 (5 bases). V was clipped by 0 bases and J by 0 bases, with 12 bases between them. The CDR3 loop spans 16 amino acids. Per germline, CDR1 SGDLS and CDR2 YYNGEE. The CDR3 nucleotides read TGTGCCAGCAGCGTAGGCAGGGTTGGCTTGAACACTGAAGCTTTCTTT. This translates into CASSVGRVGLNTEAFF.

V gene TRBV27 combines with J gene TRBJ2-3, with 7 bases fitting TRBD1. This CDR3 is 14 amino acids long. The germline gives CDR1 MNHEY, CDR2 SMNVEV (reference sequence). V was clipped by 6 bases and J by 0 bases; unmatched bases: 3. Here the CDR3 reads CASSNRGSTDTQYF. The CDR3 DNA sequence: TGTGCCAGCAGCAACAGGGGAAGCACAGATACGCAGTATTTT.

This clonotype occurred many times. This chain uses TRBV7-8 with TRBJ2-2; no clear D. Between the trimmed V and J ends, which lost 6 bases and 5 bases, there was a span of 10 bases. CDR1 is SGHVS, CDR2 FQNEAQ, per germline. The CDR3 has 13 residues. As DNA, the CDR3 is TGTGCCAGCAGACGATTCGGGACCGGGGAGCTGTTTTTT. Protein product: CASRRFGTGELFF.

On this clonotype: This may be a read error, as it is one base from a much larger clone. The rearrangement joins TRBV4-2 to TRBJ2-7; D gene uncertain. The CDR3 has 12 residues. Germline assignment: CDR1 LGHNA and CDR2 YNFKEQ. Trimming cost V 8 bases and J 2 bases, with 10 bases left between them. This CDR3 is CASGPSTYEQYF. CDR3 DNA sequence: TGTGCCAGCGGCCCTTCGACCTACGAGCAGTACTTC.

The sample holds many counts of this clonotype. The chain uses TRBV20-1 and TRBJ2-5, with D perhaps matching TRBD2 (6 bases). The V gene's germline CDR1 is DFQATT and CDR2 SNEGSKA (reference sequence). CDR3 length equals 14 residues. V lost 3 bases, J lost 3 bases, and 14 bases lay in between. Written as DNA, the CDR3 is TGCAGTGCTAGGCGGGACCCTGCGGAAGAGACCCAGTACTTC. This gives the protein CSARRDPAEETQYF.

Many counts were recorded for this clonotype. The chain has TRBV9 and TRBJ1-2; TRBD1 might be the D (5 bases). This CDR3 comprises 15 residues. The germline V and J ends were trimmed by 0 bases and 0 bases, with 9 bases remaining between them. Germline CDR1 reads SGDLS; CDR2 reads YYNGEE. The DNA for the CDR3 is TGTGCCAGCAGCGTAGTGGAGGGACCTAACTATGGCTACACCTTC. Translating gives CASSVVEGPNYGYTF.

This clonotype was seen a few times. This chain uses TRBV7-9 with TRBJ2-1; no clear D. Germline CDR1 and CDR2: SEHNR and FQNEAQ (reference sequence). The CDR3 totals 16 residues. Deletions cut 6 bases from V and 5 bases from J, with 20 bases between. The CDR3, as DNA: TGTGCCAGCAGTCCCGAAGACACCAGGCCGCACAATGAGCAGTTCTTC. It encodes CASSPEDTRPHNEQFF.

This clonotype was observed a handful of times. The chain employs TRBV28 and TRBJ2-5, with 10 bases that match TRBD1. The CDR3 runs 15 residues. The ends lost 4 bases at V and 5 bases at J; junction bases unmatched: 7. Germline CDR1 MDHEN, CDR2 SYDVKM. CDR3 DNA sequence: TGTGCCAGCAGTTCCGACAGGGGGCAGCGGGAGACCCAGTACTTC. Translation gives CASSSDRGQRETQYF.

The V call is TRBV4-2, the J call TRBJ1-2, with a possible D match to TRBD1 (6 bases). Germline V gene sequence: CDR1 LGHNA, CDR2 YNFKEQ. Trimming shortened V by 8 bases and J by 7 bases, and 23 bases separated the two germline ends. This CDR3 contains 15 residues. CDR3 protein: CASRNPMSGAGGYTF. DNA for the CDR3: TGTGCCAGCCGTAATCCGATGTCGGGGGCTGGTGGCTACACCTTC.